The clone carrying this T cell receptor (beta chain) was observed a single time. This CDR3 is 16 amino acids long. V lost 6 bases and J 4 bases, leaving 19 bases between the germline ends. Per germline, CDR1 SGHVS and CDR2 FNYEAQ. The data originate from a study of blood T cell repertoires in COVID-19. About the study: Acute-phase and convalescent COVID-19 samples originated in the United States, Italy and Spain. Sources were T cells, B-cell-depleted T cells, or PBMCs; the material itself was cDNA or gDNA.

Methods used by the authors: Scientists estimated how many nucleated cells there were by amplifying reference gene primers. The protocol was immunoSEQ multiplex PCR, while the TCRdb copy is restricted to in-frame clones and leaves out a portion. V, J and clone size derive from that table, while D and trimming were established from the DNA sequence. The sample has roughly 90,000 clones, roughly 80% seen once. Sequences were obtained from peripheral blood. The J gene is TRBJ2-1, the V gene TRBV7-6, with D perhaps TRBD2 (7 bases). This TCR was sampled from a human donor in a cohort sampled during active COVID-19. CDR3 loop: CASRQEAGAFYNEQFF. The CDR3 DNA reads as TGTGCCAGCAGACAAGAGGCGGGGGCATTTTACAATGAGCAGTTCTTC.